The clone carrying this T cell receptor beta chain was detected many times. Its antigen is not identified. This entry belongs to a study of neurological immune-mediated disorders. Study-wide results and limits: CDR3 amino acid sequences found in expanded clones were never shared across subjects, suggesting private repertoires in all groups.

A blood bank in Maryland, USA, provided the volunteers who served as healthy controls. Use was made of 1 million CD4+ or CD8+ T cells in sorted libraries. A 10-nucleotide random UMI tagged transcripts in template-switch 5'RACE cDNA synthesis. Each CDR3 protein is one row after TCRdb ran MiXCR on the 5' RACE reads. The sample contains about 38,000 distinct CDR3 sequences, approximately 4.4% of which appear only once. The clonotype was recovered from a man aged 18 to 30 in good health. The sequenced sample was CD4+ T cells from blood.

CDR3 amino acids: CASEGGGAGTEAFF. The CDR3 coding sequence is TGTGCCTCCGAGGGCGGGGGCGCGGGAACTGAAGCTTTCTTT. J is TRBJ1-1 and V is TRBV28; TRBD1 is a possible D gene (6 bases). Germline V lookup: CDR1 MDHEN, CDR2 SYDVKM. V was clipped by 11 bases and J by 5 bases, with 21 bases between them. CDR3 length equals 14 residues.